Below, 15 T cell receptor beta chains from the same sample are listed, as sequenced in a study of blood T cell repertoires in COVID-19. The table came from immunoSEQ multiplex PCR; TCRdb's copy has only in-frame clones and leaves some out. The sample consists of about 150,000 clones, roughly 90% of them appearing once. Input material: peripheral blood. The receptors here all came from a human donor in a cohort sampled during active COVID-19.

This chain joins TRBV7-3 and TRBJ2-3, with TRBD2 matching 7 bases. This CDR3 comprises 14 residues. V was clipped by 2 bases and J by 3 bases; unmatched bases: 2. The germline CDR1 and CDR2 sequences are SGHTA and FQGTGA. The chain's CDR3 is CASSLELATDTQYF. The CDR3 nucleotides read TGTGCCAGCAGCTTAGAACTAGCGACAGATACGCAGTATTTT.

J is TRBJ1-2 and V is TRBV28; D possibly corresponds to TRBD1 (5 bases). The V end lost 3 bases, the J end lost 6 bases, and 11 bases lay between the germline ends. The CDR3 length is 13 residues. The germline gives CDR1 MDHEN, CDR2 SYDVKM. The CDR3 nucleotides read TGTGCCAGCAGTTTCGGACACTCTCATGGCTACACCTTC. Protein product: CASSFGHSHGYTF.

The gene calls are TRBV4-3 and TRBJ1-6; maybe TRBD1 (6 bases). V lost 4 bases and J lost 6, with 13 bases in between. The CDR3 length is 15 residues. Germline CDR1 reads LGHNA; CDR2 reads YSLEER. CDR3 loop: CASSPRTEFNSPLHF. Here the CDR3 DNA reads TGCGCCAGCAGCCCCCGGACAGAGTTTAATTCACCCCTCCACTTT.

The gene calls are TRBV19 and TRBJ1-2, with 12 bases identical to TRBD1. V lost 3 bases, J lost 4 bases, and 6 bases stayed unmatched. There are 16 residues in the CDR3. Germline V gene data show CDR1 as LNHDA and CDR2 as SQIVND (reference sequence). The CDR3 nucleotides are TGTGCCAGTAGTATGGGGACAGGGGGCGCGTCCTATGGCTACACCTTC. Translating it yields CASSMGTGGASYGYTF. The full variable domain, in which reference TRBV19 and TRBJ1-2 provide the parts outside the CDR3, is DGGITQSPKYLFRKEGQNVTLSCEQNLNHDAMYWYRQDPGQGLRLIYYSQIVNDFQKGDIAEGYSVSREKKESFPLTVTSAQKNPTAFYLCASSMGTGGASYGYTFGSGTRLTVV.

The chain joins TRBV28 to TRBJ2-2, with 9 bases identical to TRBD1. Germline V lookup: CDR1 MDHEN, CDR2 SYDVKM. The CDR3 covers 17 residues. Trimming cost V 7 bases and J 6 bases; bases outside gene matches: 15. The CDR3 nucleotides read TGTGCCAGCACCCCGGACAGGGGAGTGGTGGTCTCCGGGGAGCTGTTTTTT. This translates into CASTPDRGVVVSGELFF.

The CDR3 loop reads CASSSRQSFYYEQYF. CDR3 sequence (DNA): TGTGCCAGCAGCTCTCGACAGTCCTTCTACTACGAGCAGTACTTC. V is TRBV11-1 and J is TRBJ2-7, with D possibly being TRBD1 (5 bases). The CDR3 consists of 15 residues. The germline gives CDR1 SGHAT, CDR2 FQDESV (reference sequence). V dropped 4 bases and J dropped 3 bases, with 16 bases sitting between them.

The CDR3 loop is CASSQDNYLSYEQYF. CDR3 DNA: TGTGCCAGCAGCCAGGACAACTATCTCTCCTACGAGCAGTACTTC. This sequence joins TRBV11-2 and TRBJ2-7, with D perhaps matching TRBD1 (5 bases). CDR1 and CDR2 (germline): SGHAT, FQNNGV. V was cut by 5 bases and J by 0 bases, with 14 bases left in between. The CDR3 consists of 15 residues.

This chain connects TRBV19 to TRBJ1-5; 7 bases fit TRBD1. The V and J ends lost 4 bases and 6 bases, in that order; junction bases with no gene match: 9. Germline V gene sequence: CDR1 LNHDA, CDR2 SQIVND (reference sequence). The CDR3 runs 15 residues. CDR3 sequence reads: CASSNLDRVSQPQHF. CDR3 DNA sequence: TGTGCCAGTAGTAACCTCGACAGGGTCAGTCAGCCCCAGCATTTT.

The CDR3: CSVGQGMDYGYTF. DNA for the CDR3: TGCAGCGTTGGACAGGGAATGGACTATGGCTACACCTTC. This chain links TRBV29-1 with TRBJ1-2; 7 bases fit TRBD1. Germline V gene data show CDR1 as SQVTM and CDR2 as ANQGSEA. CDR3 length: 13 residues. V lost 4 bases to trimming and J lost 3 bases; unmatched junction nucleotides: 5. Supplemented by reference TRBV29-1 and TRBJ1-2, the full variable domain reads SAVISQKPSRDICQRGTSLTIQCQVDSQVTMMFWYRQQPGQSLTLIATANQGSEATYESGFVIDKFPISRPNLTFSTLTVSNMSPEDSSIYLCSVGQGMDYGYTFGSGTRLTVV.

The chain uses TRBV4-1 and TRBJ1-2; a possible D gene is TRBD1 (6 bases). The CDR3 runs to 14 residues. The V gene's germline CDR1 is MGHRA and CDR2 YSYEKL. With 5 bases removed from V and 5 bases from J, the gap between germline ends came to 15 bases. The CDR3 protein is CASSSRQESYGYTF. The CDR3 coding sequence is TGCGCCAGCAGCTCACGACAGGAGTCTTATGGCTACACCTTC.

The V call is TRBV30, the J call TRBJ2-7; D is possibly TRBD2 (6 bases). Germline V gene data show CDR1 as GTSNPN and CDR2 as SVGIG (reference sequence). Trimming left V 0 bases short and J 3 bases short, with 18 bases between. The CDR3 loop spans 16 amino acids. DNA for the CDR3: TGTGCCTGGAGTGTATGGAGGGAGAGTCAGGGCTACGAGCAGTACTTC. Its protein product is CAWSVWRESQGYEQYF.

The V gene is TRBV4-2, the J gene TRBJ1-3; D gene ambiguous. CDR1 is LGHNA, CDR2 YNFKEQ, per germline. V was cut by 1 base and J by 3 bases, with 7 bases left in between. CDR3 length: 14 residues. The DNA of the CDR3 is TGTGCCAGCAGCCAAGTTGGCGGTGGAAACACCATATATTTT. The encoded protein is CASSQVGGGNTIYF.

This chain connects TRBV5-1 to TRBJ1-2; 12 bases agree with TRBD1. CDR3 length equals 17 residues. Germline V CDR1 and CDR2: SGHRS, YFSETQ. The junction had 12 bases not matched to a gene; V was cut back by 4 bases and J by 5 bases. The CDR3 DNA reads TGCGCCAGCAGCCGCGGGACAGGGGGCTTCTACGATTATGGCTACACCTTC. Its translation: CASSRGTGGFYDYGYTF.

The chain employs TRBV7-6 and TRBJ1-2; TRBD1 matches 7 bases. The germline CDR1 and CDR2 sequences are SGHVS and FNYEAQ. The CDR3 has 18 amino acids. Trimming at V came to 5 bases and at J to 2 bases, leaving 17 bases not matched to a gene. CDR3 region: CASSPYPGQPDPNYGYTF. In DNA, the CDR3 is TGTGCCAGCAGCCCGTATCCGGGACAGCCAGATCCAAACTATGGCTACACCTTC.

This chain uses TRBV29-1 with TRBJ2-3; 10 bases fit TRBD1. Trimming removed 8 bases from V and 1 base from J; junction bases left unmatched: 6. Germline loops: CDR1 SQVTM, CDR2 ANQGSEA. The CDR3 is 14 amino acids. CDR3 DNA sequence: TGCAGCTATGCCGGGACAGGGGGCACAGATACGCAGTATTTT. It yields the protein CSYAGTGGTDTQYF.